What follows describes a single T cell receptor beta chain. What it recognizes is unknown. The sequence runs out 3 residues before the end of the CDR3; the remainder is reconstructed from the germline J gene. The CDR3 has 13 residues. CDR1 is SQVTM and CDR2 is ANQGSEA in the germline V gene. Between the trimmed V and J ends, which lost 3 bases and 2 bases, there was a span of 11 bases. Measured with immunoSEQ multiplex PCR; TCRdb has only the in-frame clones, and not every one. The listing contains about 30,000 clones. The source of the sample is a study of Tregs in tolerant kidney transplant recipients. Notes on the study in general: The small number of patients limits these findings pending further validation.

The chain combines TRBV29-1 with TRBJ2-7, with D perhaps matching TRBD1 (5 bases). The source was CD8+ T cells from blood, collected before the transplant. The sequence was collected from a human donor who received a combined kidney and bone marrow transplant. The CDR3 bases that were read are TGCAGCGTTGACTCGACAGATACCTACGAG. Translated, it gives CSVDSTDTYE. The whole CDR3 protein reads CSVDSTDTYEQYF.